The clone carrying this T cell receptor (beta chain) was counted only a few times. The record originates from a study of CD8+CD57+ T cells in acquired aplastic anemia. TCR beta VDJ and CDR3 profiles were obtained from a genomic DNA template. TCRdb ran MiXCR on the reads and lists one entry per CDR3 protein. The repertoire holds about 180,000 distinct CDR3 sequences, with more than 60% as singletons. By flow cytometry, patients selected for sequencing had shown an expansion of CD8+CD57+ cells. Severe acquired aplastic anemia was present in every patient. This CDR3 has 14 residues. V trimming: 5 bases; J trimming: 5 bases; junction bases outside the gene matches: 10. The germline gives CDR1 SQVTM, CDR2 ANQGSEA.

The chain carries TRBV29-1 and TRBJ2-7; 9 bases map to TRBD2. Sequencing input: sorted CD4+, CD8+, or CD8+CD57+ T cells (not recorded which) from PBMCs. The TCR sequence derives from a human donor with aplastic anemia. The CDR3 nucleotides are TGCAGCGTTTTGGCGGGAGGGCTTTTGAACGAGCAGTACTTC. Translating it yields CSVLAGGLLNEQYF.